The sequence of this T cell receptor beta chain was determined in a study of blood T cell repertoires in COVID-19. Clones were sequenced by immunoSEQ multiplex PCR, and TCRdb holds only the in-frame ones, with some missing. The table lists a few hundred thousand clones, roughly 80% of them singletons. This CDR3 is built from 14 residues. V was cut by 5 bases and J by 2 bases, with 12 bases left in between. The germline CDR1 and CDR2 sequences are MDHEN and SYDVKM. The source is a woman aged 18 to 35 with acute or convalescent COVID-19. The V gene is TRBV28, the J gene TRBJ1-2, with a possible D match to TRBD1 (6 bases). What was sequenced was peripheral blood. Written as DNA, the CDR3 is TGTGCCAGCAGTCGACCCACAGGGAACTATGGCTACACCTTC. Protein product: CASSRPTGNYGYTF.